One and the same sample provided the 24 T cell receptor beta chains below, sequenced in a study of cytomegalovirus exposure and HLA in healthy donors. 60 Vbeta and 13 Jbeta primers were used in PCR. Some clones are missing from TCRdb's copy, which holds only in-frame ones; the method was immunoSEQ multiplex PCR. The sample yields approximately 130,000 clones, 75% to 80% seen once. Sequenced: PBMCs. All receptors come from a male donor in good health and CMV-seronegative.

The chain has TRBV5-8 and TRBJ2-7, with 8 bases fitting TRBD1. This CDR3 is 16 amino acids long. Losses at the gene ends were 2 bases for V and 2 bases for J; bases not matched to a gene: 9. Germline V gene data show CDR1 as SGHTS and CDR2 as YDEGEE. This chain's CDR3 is CASSFGSATGAYEQYF. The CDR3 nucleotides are TGTGCCAGCAGCTTTGGTTCGGCGACAGGGGCCTACGAGCAGTACTTC.

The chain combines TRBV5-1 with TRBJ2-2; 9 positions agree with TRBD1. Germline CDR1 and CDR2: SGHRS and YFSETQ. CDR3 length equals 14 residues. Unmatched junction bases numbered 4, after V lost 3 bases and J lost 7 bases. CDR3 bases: TGCGCCAGCAGCTCACAGGGGGCTAACGGGGAGCTGTTTTTT. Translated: CASSSQGANGELFF.

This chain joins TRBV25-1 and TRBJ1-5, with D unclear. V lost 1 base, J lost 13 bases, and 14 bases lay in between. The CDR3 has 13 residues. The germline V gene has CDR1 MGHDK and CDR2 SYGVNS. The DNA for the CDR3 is TGTGCCAGCAGTGAATTCGACAACACTCCACAGCATTTT. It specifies CASSEFDNTPQHF. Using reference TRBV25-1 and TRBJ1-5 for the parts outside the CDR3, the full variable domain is EADIYQTPRYLVIGTGKKITLECSQTMGHDKMYWYQQDPGMELHLIHYSYGVNSTEKGDLSSESTVSRIRTEHFPLTLESARPSHTSQYLCASSEFDNTPQHFGDGTRLSIL.

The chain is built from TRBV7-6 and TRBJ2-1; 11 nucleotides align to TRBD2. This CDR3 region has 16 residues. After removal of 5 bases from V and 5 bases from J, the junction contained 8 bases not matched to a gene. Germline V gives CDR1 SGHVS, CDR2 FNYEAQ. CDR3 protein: CASSQTGLAENNEQFF. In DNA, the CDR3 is TGTGCCAGCAGCCAAACGGGACTAGCGGAAAACAATGAGCAGTTCTTC.

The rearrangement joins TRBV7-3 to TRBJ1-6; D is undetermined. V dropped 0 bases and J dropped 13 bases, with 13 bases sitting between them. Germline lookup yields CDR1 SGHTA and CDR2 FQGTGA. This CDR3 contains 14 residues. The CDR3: CASSLTHGVGPLHF. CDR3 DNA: TGTGCCAGCAGCTTAACGCACGGGGTAGGGCCCCTCCACTTT. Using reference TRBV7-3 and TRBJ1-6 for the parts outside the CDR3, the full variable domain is GAGVSQTPSNKVTEKGKYVELRCDPISGHTALYWYRQSLGQGPEFLIYFQGTGAADDSGLPNDRFFAVRPEGSVSTLKIQRTERGDSAVYLCASSLTHGVGPLHFGNGTRLTVT.

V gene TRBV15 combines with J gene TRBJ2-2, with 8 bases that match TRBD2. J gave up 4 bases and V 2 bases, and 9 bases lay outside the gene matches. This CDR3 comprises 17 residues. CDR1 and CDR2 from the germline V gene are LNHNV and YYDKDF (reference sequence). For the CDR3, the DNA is TGTGCCACCAGCAGAAATTCGGGGGGGCCCCGCACCGGGGAGCTGTTTTTT. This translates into CATSRNSGGPRTGELFF.

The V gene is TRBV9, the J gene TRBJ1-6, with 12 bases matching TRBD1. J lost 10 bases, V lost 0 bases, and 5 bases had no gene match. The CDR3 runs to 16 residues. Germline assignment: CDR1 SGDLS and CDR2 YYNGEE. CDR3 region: CASSVDGTGGRSPLHF. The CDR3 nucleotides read TGTGCCAGCAGCGTAGACGGGACAGGGGGCAGATCACCCCTCCACTTT. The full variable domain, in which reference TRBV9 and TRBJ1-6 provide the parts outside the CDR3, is DSGVTQTPKHLITATGQRVTLRCSPRSGDLSVYWYQQSLDQGLQFLIQYYNGEERAKGNILERFSAQQFPDLHSELNLSSLELGDSALYFCASSVDGTGGRSPLHFGNGTRLTVT.

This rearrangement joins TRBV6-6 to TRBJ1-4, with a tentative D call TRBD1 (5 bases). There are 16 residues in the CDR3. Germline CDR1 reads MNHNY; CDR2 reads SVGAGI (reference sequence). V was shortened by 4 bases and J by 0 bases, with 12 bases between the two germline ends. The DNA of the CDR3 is TGTGCCAGCAGTTCCCCGACAGTATCAACTAATGAAAAACTGTTTTTT. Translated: CASSSPTVSTNEKLFF.

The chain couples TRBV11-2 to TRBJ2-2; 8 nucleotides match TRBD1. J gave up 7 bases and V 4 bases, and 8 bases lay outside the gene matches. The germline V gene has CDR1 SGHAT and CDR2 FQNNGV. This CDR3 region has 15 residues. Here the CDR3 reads CASSWRTGSDGELFF. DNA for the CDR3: TGTGCCAGCAGCTGGAGGACAGGGAGCGACGGGGAGCTGTTTTTT.

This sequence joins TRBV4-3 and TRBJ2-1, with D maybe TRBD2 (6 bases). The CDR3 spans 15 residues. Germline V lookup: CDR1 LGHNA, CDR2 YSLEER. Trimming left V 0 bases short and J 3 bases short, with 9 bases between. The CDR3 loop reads CASSQEWRGYNEQFF. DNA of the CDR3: TGCGCCAGCAGCCAAGAGTGGAGGGGCTACAATGAGCAGTTCTTC.

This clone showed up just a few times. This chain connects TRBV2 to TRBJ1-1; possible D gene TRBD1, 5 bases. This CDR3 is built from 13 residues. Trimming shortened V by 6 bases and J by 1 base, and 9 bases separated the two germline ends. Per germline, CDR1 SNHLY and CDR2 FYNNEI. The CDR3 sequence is CASSYQGNTEAFF. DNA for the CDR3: TGTGCCAGCAGCTACCAGGGGAACACTGAAGCTTTCTTT.

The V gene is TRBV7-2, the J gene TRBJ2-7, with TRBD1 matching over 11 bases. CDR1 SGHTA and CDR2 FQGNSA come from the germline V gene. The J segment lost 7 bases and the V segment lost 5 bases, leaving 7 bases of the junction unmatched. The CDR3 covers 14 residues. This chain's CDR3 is CASSLRDRGVEQYF. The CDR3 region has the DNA TGTGCCAGCAGCCTCCGGGACAGGGGGGTTGAGCAGTACTTC.

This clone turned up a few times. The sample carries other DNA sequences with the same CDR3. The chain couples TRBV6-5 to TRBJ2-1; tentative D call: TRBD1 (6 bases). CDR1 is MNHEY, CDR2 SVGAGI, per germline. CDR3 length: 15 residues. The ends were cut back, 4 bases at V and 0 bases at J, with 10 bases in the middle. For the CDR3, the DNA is TGTGCCAGCAGTTTACAGGGTAGCTCCTACAATGAGCAGTTCTTC. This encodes CASSLQGSSYNEQFF.

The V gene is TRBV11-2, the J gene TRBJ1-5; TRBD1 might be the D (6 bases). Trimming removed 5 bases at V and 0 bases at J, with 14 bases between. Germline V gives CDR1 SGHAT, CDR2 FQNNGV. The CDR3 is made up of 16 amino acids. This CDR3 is CASSPSGGHSNQPQHF. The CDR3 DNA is TGTGCCAGCAGCCCTAGCGGGGGCCATAGCAATCAGCCCCAGCATTTT.

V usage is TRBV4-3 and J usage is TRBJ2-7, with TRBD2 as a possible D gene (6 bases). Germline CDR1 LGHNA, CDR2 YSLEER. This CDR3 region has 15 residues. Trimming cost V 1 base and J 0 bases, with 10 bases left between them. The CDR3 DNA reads TGCGCCAGCAGCCAAGTCGTGGGGGGCTCCTACGAGCAGTACTTC. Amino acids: CASSQVVGGSYEQYF.

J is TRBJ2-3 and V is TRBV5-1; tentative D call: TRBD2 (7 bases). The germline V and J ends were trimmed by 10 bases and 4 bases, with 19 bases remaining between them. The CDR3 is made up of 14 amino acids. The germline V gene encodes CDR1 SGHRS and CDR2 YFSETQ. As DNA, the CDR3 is TGCGCCTCCAGAGGGGGGGGGCCGCCAGATACGCAGTATTTT. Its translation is CASRGGGPPDTQYF.

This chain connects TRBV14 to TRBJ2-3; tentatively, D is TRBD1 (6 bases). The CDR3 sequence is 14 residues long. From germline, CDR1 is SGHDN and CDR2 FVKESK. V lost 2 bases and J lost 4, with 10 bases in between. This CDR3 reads CASSQRTVADTQYF. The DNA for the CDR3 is TGTGCCAGCAGCCAAAGGACAGTCGCAGATACGCAGTATTTT. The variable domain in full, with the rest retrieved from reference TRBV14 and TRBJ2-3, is EAGVTQFPSHSVIEKGQTVTLRCDPISGHDNLYWYRRVMGKEIKFLLHFVKESKQDESGMPNNRFLAERTGGTYSTLKVQPAELEDSGVYFCASSQRTVADTQYFGPGTRLTVL.

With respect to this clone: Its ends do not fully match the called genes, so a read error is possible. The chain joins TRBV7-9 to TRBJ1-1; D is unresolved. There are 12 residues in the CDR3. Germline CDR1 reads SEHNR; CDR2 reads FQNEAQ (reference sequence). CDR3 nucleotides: TGTTCCAGCAGCCCCGGAGACACTGAAGCTTTCTTT. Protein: CSSSPGDTEAFF.

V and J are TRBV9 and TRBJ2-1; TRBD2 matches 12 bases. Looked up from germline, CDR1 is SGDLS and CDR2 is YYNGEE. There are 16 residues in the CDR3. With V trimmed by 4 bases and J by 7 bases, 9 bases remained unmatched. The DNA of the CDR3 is TGTGCCAGCAGCCCCCCTAGCGGGGGGGCCGGGAATGAGCAGTTCTTC. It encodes CASSPPSGGAGNEQFF.

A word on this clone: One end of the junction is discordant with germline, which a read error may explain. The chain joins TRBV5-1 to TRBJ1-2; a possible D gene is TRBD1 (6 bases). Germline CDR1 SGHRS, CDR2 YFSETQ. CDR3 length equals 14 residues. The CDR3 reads CASSLGQASYDYTF. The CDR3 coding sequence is TGCGCCAGCAGCTTGGGACAGGCCTCCTATGACTACACCTTC.

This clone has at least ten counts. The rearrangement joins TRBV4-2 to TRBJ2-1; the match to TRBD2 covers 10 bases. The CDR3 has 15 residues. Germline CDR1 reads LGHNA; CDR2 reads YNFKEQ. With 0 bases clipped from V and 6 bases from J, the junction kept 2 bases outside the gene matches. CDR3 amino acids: CASSQEAGGPNEQFF. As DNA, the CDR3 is TGTGCCAGCAGCCAAGAAGCGGGGGGGCCCAATGAGCAGTTCTTC.

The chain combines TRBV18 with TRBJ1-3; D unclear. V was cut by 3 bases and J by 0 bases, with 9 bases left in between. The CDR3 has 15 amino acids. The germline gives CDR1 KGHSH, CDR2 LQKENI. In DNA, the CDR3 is TGTGCCAGCTCACCTATCGAGAGCTCTGGAAACACCATATATTTT. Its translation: CASSPIESSGNTIYF.

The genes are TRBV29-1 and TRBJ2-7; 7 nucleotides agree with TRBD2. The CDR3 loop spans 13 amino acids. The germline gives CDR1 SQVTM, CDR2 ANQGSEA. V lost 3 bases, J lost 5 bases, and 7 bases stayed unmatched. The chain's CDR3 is CSVDGLAAHEQYF. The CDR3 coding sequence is TGCAGCGTTGATGGCCTAGCGGCCCACGAGCAGTACTTC.

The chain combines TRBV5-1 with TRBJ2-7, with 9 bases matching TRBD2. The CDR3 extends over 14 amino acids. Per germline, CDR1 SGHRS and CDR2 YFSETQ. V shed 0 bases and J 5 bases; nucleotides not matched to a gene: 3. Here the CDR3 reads CASSLGLAVDEQYF. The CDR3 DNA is TGCGCCAGCAGCTTGGGACTAGCGGTCGACGAGCAGTACTTC.